This T cell receptor (beta chain) was sequenced in a study of CD8+ T cells in alopecia areata. Researchers picked out CD4+ and CD8+ T cells from PBMCs by sorting. Study results and limitations: In scalp samples, resident alphabeta T cells of normal skin are also sequenced.

In regard to this clone: As yet, its antigen is unknown.

The CDR3 covers 15 residues. With V trimmed by 5 bases and J by 0 bases, 4 bases remained unmatched. Germline V lookup: CDR1 PRHDT, CDR2 FYEKMQ (reference sequence). RNA was extracted and reverse transcribed into cDNA as the sequencing template. Sequencing was performed with immunoSEQ multiplex PCR; in TCRdb, only in-frame clones are kept and a portion is missing. The table shows some 170,000 clones, with 65% to 75% occurring only once. The receptor's source is a human donor with alopecia areata. The chain has TRBV13 and TRBJ2-7; 10 bases agree with TRBD2. The sample in question was CD8+ T cells sorted from blood, obtained at week 0. CDR3 DNA sequence: TGTGCCAGCAGCAATAGCGGGGGGAGCTCCTACGAGCAGTACTTC. This translates into CASSNSGGSSYEQYF.